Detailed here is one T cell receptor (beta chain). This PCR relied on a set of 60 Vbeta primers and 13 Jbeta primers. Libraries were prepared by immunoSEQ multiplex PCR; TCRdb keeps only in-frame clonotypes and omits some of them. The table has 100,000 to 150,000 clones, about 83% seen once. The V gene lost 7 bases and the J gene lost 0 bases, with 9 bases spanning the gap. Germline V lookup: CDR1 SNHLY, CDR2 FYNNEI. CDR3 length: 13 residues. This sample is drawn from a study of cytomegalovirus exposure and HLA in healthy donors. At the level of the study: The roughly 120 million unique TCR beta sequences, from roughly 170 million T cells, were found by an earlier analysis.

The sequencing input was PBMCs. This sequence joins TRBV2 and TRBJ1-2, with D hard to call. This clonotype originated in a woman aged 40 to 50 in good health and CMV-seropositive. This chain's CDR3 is CASTRDSNYGYTF. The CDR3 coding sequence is TGTGCCAGCACTAGAGATTCTAACTATGGCTACACCTTC. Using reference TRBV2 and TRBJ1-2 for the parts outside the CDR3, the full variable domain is EPEVTQTPSHQVTQMGQEVILRCVPISNHLYFYWYRQILGQKVEFLVSFYNNEISEKSEIFDDQFSVERPDGSNFTLKIRSTKLEDSAMYFCASTRDSNYGYTFGSGTRLTVV.